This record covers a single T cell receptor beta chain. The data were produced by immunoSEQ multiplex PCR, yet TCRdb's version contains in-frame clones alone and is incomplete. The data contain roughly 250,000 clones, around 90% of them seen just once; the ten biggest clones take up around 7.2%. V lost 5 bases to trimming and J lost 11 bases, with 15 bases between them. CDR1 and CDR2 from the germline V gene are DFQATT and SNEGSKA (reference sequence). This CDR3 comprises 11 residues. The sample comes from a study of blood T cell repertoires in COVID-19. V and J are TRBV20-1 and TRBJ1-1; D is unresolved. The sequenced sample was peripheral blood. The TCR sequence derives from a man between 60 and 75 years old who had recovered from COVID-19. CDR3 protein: CSAERLERAFF. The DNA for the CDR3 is TGCAGTGCTGAAAGACTGGAGCGCGCTTTCTTT.